This TCR beta chain came from a study of cytomegalovirus exposure and HLA in healthy donors. For the study at large: Of the donors genotyped, about 410 in all, about 81% fell in the Caucasian-associated ancestry cluster.

In germline, CDR1 is ENHRY, CDR2 SYGVKD. The V and J ends lost 9 bases and 2 bases respectively, with 20 bases between them. This CDR3 has 15 amino acids. The PCR used 60 Vbeta and 13 Jbeta primers. The repertoire was sequenced with immunoSEQ multiplex PCR; TCRdb's copy has only in-frame clones and lacks some. This sample has roughly 100,000 clones, with 70% found just once. J is TRBJ2-7 and V is TRBV10-3; TRBD1 is a possible D gene (6 bases). The sample consisted of PBMCs. This TCR came from a woman aged 45-59 years in good health and CMV-seropositive. CDR3 sequence: CAISTGIGGAYEQYF. Written as DNA, the CDR3 is TGTGCCATTAGTACAGGGATCGGAGGCGCCTACGAGCAGTACTTC.